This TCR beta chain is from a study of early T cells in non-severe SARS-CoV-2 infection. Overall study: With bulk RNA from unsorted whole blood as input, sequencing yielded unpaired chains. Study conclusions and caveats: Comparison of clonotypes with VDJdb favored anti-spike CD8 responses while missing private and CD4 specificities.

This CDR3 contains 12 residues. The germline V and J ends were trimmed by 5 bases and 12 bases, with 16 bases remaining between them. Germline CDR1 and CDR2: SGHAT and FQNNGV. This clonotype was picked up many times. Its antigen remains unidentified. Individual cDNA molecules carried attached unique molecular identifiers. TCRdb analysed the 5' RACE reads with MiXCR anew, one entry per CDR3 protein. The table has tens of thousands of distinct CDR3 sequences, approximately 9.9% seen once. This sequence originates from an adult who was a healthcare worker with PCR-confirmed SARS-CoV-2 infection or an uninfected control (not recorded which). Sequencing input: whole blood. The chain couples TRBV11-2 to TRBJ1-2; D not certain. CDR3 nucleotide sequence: TGTGCCAGCAGCCAGTCGCCAATCAAGAACACCTTC. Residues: CASSQSPIKNTF.